Each of the 17 T cell receptor beta chains below was sequenced from the same sample in a study of HIV-infected patients and healthy controls. Reverse transcription used around 500 ng RNA and constant-region primers for alpha and beta. Using multiplexing indices, alpha and beta chain libraries were generated apart by chain-specific third strand synthesis. TCRdb redid the calling of the 5' RACE reads with MiXCR, one entry per CDR3 protein. The data show over 10,000 distinct CDR3 sequences, with 11% seen just once and around 6% held by the top ten. No cell fractionation was done, so the repertoire covers all unsorted peripheral blood T cells. Specimen: blood. The receptors originated from an adult in good health.

By proportion, this clonotype is medium-sized. The rearrangement joins TRBV20-1 to TRBJ2-3, with 10 bases identical to TRBD2. The CDR3 sequence is 14 residues long. The germline V gene has CDR1 DFQATT and CDR2 SNEGSKA (reference sequence). V lost 3 bases and J lost 6; bases outside the gene matches: 6. The CDR3 bases are TGCAGTGCTAGCCAGCGGGAGGGCTTGGATACGCAGTATTTT. Translated, it gives CSASQREGLDTQYF.

By sample fraction, this clonotype is medium-sized. The chain joins TRBV3-1 to TRBJ1-5; D call uncertain. The CDR3 has 12 residues. Germline CDR1 and CDR2: LGHDT and YNNKEL (reference sequence). The V and J ends lost 1 base and 11 bases respectively, with 9 bases between them. CDR3 amino acids: CASSQGPFAQHF. The CDR3 DNA follows: TGTGCCAGCAGCCAAGGTCCCTTCGCCCAGCATTTT.

This clonotype occurred many times. V gene TRBV4-2 combines with J gene TRBJ1-2; 9 positions match TRBD1. This CDR3 has 16 amino acids. CDR1 and CDR2 from the germline V gene are LGHNA and YNFKEQ. V shed 0 bases, J shed 6 bases, and the junction held 8 bases outside the gene matches. CDR3 coding DNA: TGTGCCAGCAGCCAAGAGGCCGGGACAGGGCCCCATGGCTACACCTTC. It is translated as CASSQEAGTGPHGYTF.

This clonotype has ten or more counts. The chain combines TRBV20-1 with TRBJ2-7, with 10 nucleotides matching TRBD2. V shed 6 bases, J shed 6 bases, and the junction held 17 bases outside the gene matches. CDR1 is DFQATT, CDR2 SNEGSKA, per germline (reference sequence). CDR3 length: 16 amino acids. The CDR3 nucleotides are TGCAGTGCCCTCGGCCTAGCGGGAGTTTTGTCGGGCGAGCAGTACTTC. Translated, it gives CSALGLAGVLSGEQYF.

This clonotype was observed many times. The rearrangement links TRBV12-3 or TRBV12-4 to TRBJ1-1; D is undetermined. The CDR3 totals 12 residues. V was clipped by 7 bases and J by 0 bases, with 6 bases between them. DNA for the CDR3: TGTGCCAGCAAGGGCTTGAACACTGAAGCTTTCTTT. This gives the protein CASKGLNTEAFF.

In its sample, this clonotype ranks as medium-sized. The V call is TRBV6-6, the J call TRBJ1-5, with TRBD1 matching 10 bases. CDR3 length: 17 amino acids. Germline values: CDR1 MNHNY, CDR2 SVGAGI (reference sequence). After removal of 5 bases from V and 0 bases from J, the junction contained 7 bases not matched to a gene. CDR3 DNA sequence: TGTGCCAGCAGTCCCGGACAGGGGGGCTATAGCAATCAGCCCCAGCATTTT. Its protein is CASSPGQGGYSNQPQHF.

This clonotype has at least ten counts. V usage is TRBV13 and J usage is TRBJ2-2; 13 bases fit TRBD2. CDR3 length equals 21 residues. Trimming took 6 bases from V and 1 from J; bases not matched to a gene: 17. The germline CDR1 and CDR2 sequences are PRHDT and FYEKMQ (reference sequence). This CDR3 is CASSSTRTSGGLPLNTGELFF. The CDR3 DNA reads TGTGCCAGCAGTTCCACTCGGACTAGCGGGGGCCTCCCCTTGAACACCGGGGAGCTGTTTTTT.

V usage is TRBV24-1 and J usage is TRBJ2-1; D not resolved. CDR3 size: 17 residues. The V and J ends lost 3 bases and 0 bases respectively, with 14 bases between them. Germline V gene sequence: CDR1 KGHDR, CDR2 SFDVKD. The CDR3 coding sequence is TGTGCCACCAGTGATCCCCCGGGCCAGAGCTCCTACAATGAGCAGTTCTTC. Its translation: CATSDPPGQSSYNEQFF.

This clonotype counts as medium-sized. The gene calls are TRBV4-1 and TRBJ1-6; tentative D call: TRBD1 (6 bases). CDR3 length: 15 amino acids. Deletions cut 4 bases from V and 6 bases from J, with 13 bases between. From germline, CDR1 is MGHRA and CDR2 YSYEKL. CDR3 sequence (DNA): TGCGCCAGCAGCCCGTACAGGGATGGTAATTCACCCCTCCACTTT. Protein: CASSPYRDGNSPLHF.

This clonotype has a handful of counts. This sequence joins TRBV19 and TRBJ1-2, with a possible D match to TRBD1 (5 bases). Trimming took off 7 bases at V and 4 bases at J, with 16 bases between the two ends. The CDR3 totals 14 residues. Per the germline V gene, CDR1 is LNHDA and CDR2 is SQIVND (reference sequence). CDR3 nucleotides: TGTGCCAGTACCCCGTGGGGGGTGAGCTATGGCTACACCTTC. Amino acids: CASTPWGVSYGYTF.

By frequency in the sample, this clonotype is medium-sized. V gene TRBV7-2 combines with J gene TRBJ1-5; tentatively, D is TRBD1 (6 bases). The CDR3 loop spans 15 amino acids. Germline CDR1 reads SGHTA; CDR2 reads FQGNSA. Trimming took 1 base from V and 7 from J, leaving 14 bases between them. CDR3 residues: CASSLDRALGQPQHF. The CDR3 region has the DNA TGTGCCAGCAGCTTAGACAGGGCCCTTGGGCAGCCCCAGCATTTT.

This clonotype ranks as medium-sized. The chain is built from TRBV24-1 and TRBJ1-1; 7 bases match TRBD1. The trim removed 4 bases at V and 6 bases at J, leaving 4 bases unmatched. The CDR3 is 13 amino acids. Per germline, CDR1 KGHDR and CDR2 SFDVKD. The CDR3 DNA sequence: TGTGCCACCAGTGAGACAGGGTTTTCTGAAGCTTTCTTT. Its translation is CATSETGFSEAFF.

This clonotype was recorded at least ten times. V gene TRBV20-1 combines with J gene TRBJ1-2, with unresolved D. The germline V and J ends were trimmed by 1 base and 8 bases, with 14 bases remaining between them. The CDR3 covers 13 residues. Germline V gene sequence: CDR1 DFQATT, CDR2 SNEGSKA (reference sequence). The DNA for the CDR3 is TGCAGTGCTAGAGCCGGAGGTGGCCGCGGCTACACCTTC. Translating gives CSARAGGGRGYTF.

The CDR3 is CASSPQSAGANVLTF. CDR3 DNA sequence: TGTGCCAGCAGCCCCCAATCAGCTGGGGCCAACGTCCTGACTTTC. The rearrangement links TRBV3-1 to TRBJ2-6, with unresolved D. Trimming removed 4 bases at V and 2 bases at J, with 9 bases between. Germline CDR1 is LGHDT and CDR2 is YNNKEL (reference sequence). The CDR3 sequence is 15 residues long.

This clonotype appeared many times. The rearrangement joins TRBV23-1 to TRBJ1-6; D gene ambiguous. TRBV23-1 is classed as an ORF, of uncertain function. The CDR3 covers 16 residues. Trimming left V 0 bases short and J 0 bases short, with 6 bases between. The CDR3 bases are TGCGCCAGCAGTCAATCAAAGAGCTCCTATAATTCACCCCTCCACTTT. Translation: CASSQSKSSYNSPLHF.

The chain has TRBV7-2 and TRBJ1-5, with 9 nucleotides matching TRBD1. From germline, CDR1 is SGHTA and CDR2 FQGNSA. This CDR3 spans 13 amino acids. V shed 5 bases and J 5 bases; nucleotides not matched to a gene: 1. The CDR3 here is CASSRTGDQPQHF. The CDR3 nucleotides read TGTGCCAGCAGCCGGACAGGGGATCAGCCCCAGCATTTT.

This clonotype was observed a few times. The CDR3 loop is CASTPAGGNTGELFF. The CDR3 region has the DNA TGTGCCAGCACCCCGGCGGGGGGGAACACCGGGGAGCTGTTTTTT. The rearrangement joins TRBV27 to TRBJ2-2; TRBD2 matches at 8 bases. The CDR3 consists of 15 residues. Germline CDR1 is MNHEY and CDR2 is SMNVEV (reference sequence). V was clipped by 7 bases and J by 1 base; unmatched bases: 5.